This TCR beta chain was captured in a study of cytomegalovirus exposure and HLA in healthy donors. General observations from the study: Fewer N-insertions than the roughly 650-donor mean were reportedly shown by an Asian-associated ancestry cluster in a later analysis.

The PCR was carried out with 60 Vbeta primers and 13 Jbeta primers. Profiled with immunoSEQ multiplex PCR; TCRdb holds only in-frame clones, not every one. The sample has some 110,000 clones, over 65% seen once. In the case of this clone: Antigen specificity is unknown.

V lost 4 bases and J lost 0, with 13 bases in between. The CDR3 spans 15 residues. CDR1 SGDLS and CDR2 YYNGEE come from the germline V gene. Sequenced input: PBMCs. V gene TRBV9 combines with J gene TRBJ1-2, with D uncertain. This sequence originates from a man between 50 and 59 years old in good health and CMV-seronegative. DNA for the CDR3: TGTGCCAGCAGCCCTGAGGCAGAGACTAACTATGGCTACACCTTC. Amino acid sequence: CASSPEAETNYGYTF.